Below, 17 T cell receptor beta chains from the same sample are listed, as sequenced in a study of shared clonotypes between healthy human individuals (dated by TCRdb to 2019 to 2021). Library creation used the immunoSEQ multiplex PCR assay. As stored in TCRdb, this immuneACCESS dataset retains in-frame rearrangements with V and J assigned. A fraction of the clones does not appear; measured against another copy, unresolved V genes explain less than half of the discrepancy, and the remainder lacks a known reason. The sample has some 2,000,000 clones on record, 85% to 95% of them singletons. 0.13% of the sample goes to the ten largest clones. The sequenced sample consisted of naive CD4+ T cells sorted from blood. What this sample's cell subset or site label stands for: CD45RA+ positively selected. These receptors came from a man aged 18 to 30 in good health.

This chain uses TRBV6-6 with TRBJ2-7; tentative D call: TRBD2 (6 bases). Germline CDR1 MNHNY, CDR2 SVGAGI (reference sequence). V was trimmed by 4 bases and J by 5 bases, leaving 21 bases between them. The CDR3 is 16 residues long. This chain's CDR3 is CASSWPGDSPTHEQYF. The DNA for the CDR3 is TGTGCCAGCAGTTGGCCCGGGGACTCGCCCACCCACGAGCAGTACTTC.

The J gene is TRBJ2-7, the V gene TRBV30; 10 bases map to TRBD1. This CDR3 is 15 amino acids long. V was pared by 3 bases and J by 5 bases, with 10 bases of the junction left unmatched. CDR1 is GTSNPN, CDR2 SVGIG, per germline (reference sequence). The CDR3 bases are TGTGCCTGGAGGGAACCGGGACAGGGGAGGCACGAGCAGTACTTC. Encoded protein: CAWREPGQGRHEQYF.

The rearrangement uses TRBV18 and TRBJ1-3; D may be TRBD1 (6 bases). Germline V CDR1 and CDR2: KGHSH, LQKENI. The V end was cut by 6 bases, the J end by 2 bases, with 14 bases between. CDR3 length: 15 amino acids. This chain's CDR3 is CASSQEQGPGNTIYF. DNA of the CDR3: TGTGCCAGCTCCCAAGAACAGGGTCCTGGAAACACCATATATTTT.

CDR3 sequence: CASTGQQNTEAFF. In DNA form, the CDR3 reads TGTGCCAGCACAGGACAGCAGAACACTGAAGCTTTCTTT. The chain recombines TRBV7-9 with TRBJ1-1; tentative D call: TRBD1 (6 bases). The CDR3 loop spans 13 amino acids. Germline V gene sequence: CDR1 SEHNR, CDR2 FQNEAQ (reference sequence). V lost 7 bases, J lost 1 base, and 10 bases lay in between.

The V gene is TRBV7-2, the J gene TRBJ2-3; TRBD2 agrees at 12 bases. The CDR3 has 16 amino acids. Germline loops: CDR1 SGHTA, CDR2 FQGNSA. The ends lost 5 bases at V and 2 bases at J; junction bases unmatched: 5. CDR3 in DNA: TGTGCCAGCAGCACCCGACTAGCGGGGGTCACAGATACGCAGTATTTT. Amino acid sequence: CASSTRLAGVTDTQYF. Drawing the rest from reference TRBV7-2 and TRBJ2-3, the complete variable domain is GAGVSQSPSNKVTEKGKDVELRCDPISGHTALYWYRQSLGQGLEFLIYFQGNSAPDKSGLPSDRFSAERTGGSVSTLTIQRTQQEDSAVYLCASSTRLAGVTDTQYFGPGTRLTVL.

The chain links TRBV18 to TRBJ1-2; no reliable D call. The CDR3 spans 15 residues. Trimming removed 3 bases at V and 8 bases at J, with 19 bases between. Germline assignment: CDR1 KGHSH and CDR2 LQKENI. The CDR3 DNA follows: TGTGCCAGCTCACCCCTAGCAGGTCCTACTTTCGGCTACACCTTC. Its translation: CASSPLAGPTFGYTF.

The chain links TRBV19 to TRBJ1-5; no reliable D call. Deletions cut 3 bases from V and 4 bases from J, with 13 bases between. This CDR3 comprises 15 residues. CDR1 is LNHDA, CDR2 SQIVND, per germline (reference sequence). The CDR3 nucleotides read TGTGCCAGTAGTATGGGGAGGGTTACGAATCAGCCCCAGCATTTT. Protein product: CASSMGRVTNQPQHF.

As to this clone: The same CDR3 arises from other DNA sequences in this sample as well. CDR3 protein: CASRRDSNQPQHF. CDR3 nucleotide sequence: TGTGCCAGCAGGAGGGATAGCAATCAGCCCCAGCATTTT. The chain is built from TRBV6-6 and TRBJ1-5; D gene unclear. V was trimmed by 6 bases and J by 0 bases, leaving 6 bases between them. Germline assignment: CDR1 MNHNY and CDR2 SVGAGI (reference sequence). This CDR3 contains 13 residues.

As to this clone: Other nucleotide sequences in the sample specify the same CDR3. V usage is TRBV29-1 and J usage is TRBJ2-7; tentative D call: TRBD2 (6 bases). This CDR3 has 17 amino acids. V lost 8 bases, J lost 2 bases, and 28 bases lay in between. Looked up from germline, CDR1 is SQVTM and CDR2 is ANQGSEA. Here the CDR3 reads CSLNRALEGRFAYEQYF. CDR3 DNA: TGCAGCTTGAACCGGGCTTTGGAGGGGCGATTCGCCTACGAGCAGTACTTC.

About this clone itself: Other DNA sequences from this sample encode an identical CDR3 as well. The chain has TRBV6-5 and TRBJ2-1, with a weak D call TRBD1 (5 bases). The CDR3 runs 12 residues. Germline CDR1 MNHEY, CDR2 SVGAGI. The V and J ends lost 5 bases and 9 bases respectively, with 11 bases between them. In DNA form, the CDR3 reads TGTGCCAGCAGTCTCGACAGAGTTGAGCAGTTCTTC. This codes for CASSLDRVEQFF.

V and J are TRBV27 and TRBJ1-2; D gene ambiguous. Trimming shortened V by 4 bases and J by 4 bases, and 16 bases separated the two germline ends. CDR1 and CDR2 (germline): MNHEY, SMNVEV (reference sequence). CDR3 length equals 15 residues. The CDR3 bases are TGTGCCAGCAGTTCCGGTGAAGCCACCATCTATGGCTACACCTTC. Its protein product is CASSSGEATIYGYTF.

The V gene is TRBV18, the J gene TRBJ2-2; 14 nucleotides line up with TRBD2. The V segment lost 2 bases and the J segment 5 bases; nucleotides outside the gene matches: 7. From germline, CDR1 is KGHSH and CDR2 LQKENI. The CDR3 covers 18 residues. DNA of the CDR3: TGTGCCAGCTCACCAACCGGGACTAGCGGGAGCATGACCGGGGAGCTGTTTTTT. Protein product: CASSPTGTSGSMTGELFF.

This rearrangement joins TRBV29-1 to TRBJ2-7; TRBD1 agrees at 9 bases. This CDR3 is 15 amino acids long. The V and J ends lost 2 bases and 1 base, in that order; junction bases with no gene match: 6. CDR1 is SQVTM, CDR2 ANQGSEA, per germline. This chain's CDR3 is CSVERRGTGSYEQYF. The DNA for the CDR3 is TGCAGCGTTGAAAGACGAGGGACAGGGTCCTACGAGCAGTACTTC.

The CDR3 region has the DNA TGTGCCAGCAGTGATATGGGGAAGAACACTGAAGCTTTCTTT. Its translation: CASSDMGKNTEAFF. This rearrangement joins TRBV6-1 to TRBJ1-1; no clear D. V was clipped by 3 bases and J by 1 base, with 9 bases between them. CDR1 is MNHNS and CDR2 is SASEGT in the germline V gene. CDR3 size: 14 residues.

This chain links TRBV7-6 with TRBJ2-1; D gene ambiguous. The CDR3 consists of 15 residues. Germline CDR1 reads SGHVS; CDR2 reads FNYEAQ. Deletions cut 1 base from V and 5 bases from J, with 12 bases between. DNA of the CDR3: TGTGCCAGCAGCTTAGATCCCACCCAGGACAATGAGCAGTTCTTC. Amino acids: CASSLDPTQDNEQFF.

The chain combines TRBV19 with TRBJ1-2; 11 bases match TRBD1. The germline gives CDR1 LNHDA, CDR2 SQIVND (reference sequence). The CDR3 has 16 amino acids. With 5 bases clipped from V and 5 bases from J, the junction kept 10 bases outside the gene matches. CDR3 sequence reads: CASSLGTGGGWYGYTF. CDR3 sequence (DNA): TGTGCCAGTAGTCTCGGGACAGGGGGAGGATGGTATGGCTACACCTTC.

This sequence joins TRBV21-1 and TRBJ1-2. TRBV21-1 is a pseudogene. The CDR3 is made up of 15 amino acids. DNA of the CDR3: TGTGCCAGCAGCAAAGGTACGAGATTTAACTATGGCTACACCTTC. This gives the protein CASSKGTRFNYGYTF.